These T cell receptor beta chains were read from a single sample in a study of T cell repertoires in cytomegalovirus infection. Each CDR3 protein is one row after TCRdb ran MiXCR on the reads. The sample lists 500,000 or so distinct CDR3 sequences, 16% occurring once. Sequenced sample: CD8+ T cells from PBMCs. The receptors shown here come from a human donor in good health (CMV status not recorded). Some clones in this sample may be carry-over from other donors' samples. Each CDR3 is given with its conserved first and last residue.

CASSEDFKGLAAEQYF	TRBV2	TRBJ2-7
CASYTPRNTEAFF	TRBV27	TRBJ1-1
CSASYGTSYNEQFF	TRBV20-1	TRBJ2-1
CASRPSTAPYNEQFF	TRBV19	TRBJ2-1
CASGLPGQGAYEQYF	TRBV12-5	TRBJ2-7
CASSLAGESYAQYF	TRBV5-4	TRBJ2-7
CASSQDGGEETQYF	TRBV3-1	TRBJ2-5
CASSYNSGDEQFF	TRBV6-2/TRBV6-3	TRBJ2-1
CASSFFQGPMNTEAFF	TRBV7-9	TRBJ1-1
CASRDGISGNTIYF	TRBV2	TRBJ1-3
CASTRTGLEKLFF	TRBV11-2	TRBJ1-4
CASSHPWGDNEQFF	TRBV4-2	TRBJ2-1
CASSQGTSGSNEQFF	TRBV4-1	TRBJ2-1
CATSQDRVPYNSPLHF	TRBV15	TRBJ1-6
CSARDREVTQYF	TRBV20-1	TRBJ2-5
CASSSRTPRDYNEQFF	TRBV7-8	TRBJ2-1
CASSRRGSSYNEQFF	TRBV7-6	TRBJ2-1
CASSPPGLASYNEQFF	TRBV11-3	TRBJ2-1
CATSNTGELFF	TRBV24-1	TRBJ2-2
CASSPGQGATDTQYF	TRBV4-1	TRBJ2-3
CASSQTMWTQETQYF	TRBV4-1	TRBJ2-5
CASSVTGGTYGYTF	TRBV9	TRBJ1-2
CATATGRSPLHF	TRBV10-3	TRBJ1-6